This T cell receptor (beta chain) was sequenced during a study of control samples from healthy donors and cancer patients. Trimming removed 4 bases from V and 0 bases from J; junction bases left unmatched: 6. Germline V gene sequence: CDR1 ENHRY, CDR2 SYGVKD. This CDR3 has 16 residues. Generated by immunoSEQ multiplex PCR, the TCRdb table keeps only in-frame clones and is missing some. The sample records about 160,000 clones, about 95% being singletons. This receptor was obtained from a man in his sixties with colorectal cancer. The specimen sequenced was PBMCs. The chain combines TRBV10-3 with TRBJ2-3; 8 bases fit TRBD2. CDR3 amino acids: CAISGPGGTSTDTQYF. CDR3 in DNA: TGTGCCATCAGTGGACCGGGGGGGACCAGCACAGATACGCAGTATTTT.